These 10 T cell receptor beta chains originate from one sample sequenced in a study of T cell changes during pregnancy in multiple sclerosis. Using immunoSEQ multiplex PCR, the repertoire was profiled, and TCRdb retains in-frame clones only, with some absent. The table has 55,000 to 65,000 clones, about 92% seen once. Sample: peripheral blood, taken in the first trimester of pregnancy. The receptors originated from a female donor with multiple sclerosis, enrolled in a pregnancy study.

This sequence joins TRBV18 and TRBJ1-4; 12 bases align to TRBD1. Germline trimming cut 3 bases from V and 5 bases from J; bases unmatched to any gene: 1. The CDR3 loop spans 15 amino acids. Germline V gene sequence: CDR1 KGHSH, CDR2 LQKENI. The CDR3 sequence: CASSPGTGGNEKLFF. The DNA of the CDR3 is TGTGCCAGCTCACCTGGGACAGGGGGCAATGAAAAACTGTTTTTT.

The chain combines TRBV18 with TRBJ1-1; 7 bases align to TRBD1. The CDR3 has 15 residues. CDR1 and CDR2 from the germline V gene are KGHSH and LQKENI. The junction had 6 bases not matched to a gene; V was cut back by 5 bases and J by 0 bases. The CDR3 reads CASSEGQNMNTEAFF. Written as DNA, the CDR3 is TGTGCCAGCTCAGAGGGACAGAACATGAACACTGAAGCTTTCTTT.

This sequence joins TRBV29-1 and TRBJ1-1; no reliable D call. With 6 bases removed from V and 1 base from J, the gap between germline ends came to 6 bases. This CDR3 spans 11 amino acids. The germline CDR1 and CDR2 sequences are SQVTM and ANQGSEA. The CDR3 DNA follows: TGCAGCGTGCGCAAGAACACTGAAGCTTTCTTT. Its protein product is CSVRKNTEAFF.

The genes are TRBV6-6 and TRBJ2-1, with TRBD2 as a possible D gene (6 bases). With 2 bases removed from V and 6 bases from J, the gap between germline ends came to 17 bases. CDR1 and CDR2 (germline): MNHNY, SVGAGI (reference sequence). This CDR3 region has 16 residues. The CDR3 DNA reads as TGTGCCAGCAGTTACCTAGGGGCTGGGGGAGGCAATGAGCAGTTCTTC. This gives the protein CASSYLGAGGGNEQFF.

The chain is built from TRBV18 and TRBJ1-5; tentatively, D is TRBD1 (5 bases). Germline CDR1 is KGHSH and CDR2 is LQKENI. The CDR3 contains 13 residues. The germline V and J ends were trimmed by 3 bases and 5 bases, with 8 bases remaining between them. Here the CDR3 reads CASSPIQDQPQHF. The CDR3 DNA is TGTGCCAGCTCACCTATACAGGATCAGCCCCAGCATTTT.

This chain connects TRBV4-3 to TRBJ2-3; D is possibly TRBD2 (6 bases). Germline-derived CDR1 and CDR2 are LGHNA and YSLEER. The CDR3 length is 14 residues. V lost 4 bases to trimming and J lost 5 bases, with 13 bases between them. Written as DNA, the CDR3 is TGCGCCAGCAGCCTGGGGCTAGCGATAGATACGCAGTATTTT. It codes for CASSLGLAIDTQYF.

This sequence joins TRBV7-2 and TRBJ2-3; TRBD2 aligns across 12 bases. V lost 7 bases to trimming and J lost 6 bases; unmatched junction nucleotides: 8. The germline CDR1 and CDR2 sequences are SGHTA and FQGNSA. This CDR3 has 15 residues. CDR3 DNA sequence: TGTGCCAGCACCACTAGCGGGGGGCGGGGGGATACGCAGTATTTT. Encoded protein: CASTTSGGRGDTQYF.

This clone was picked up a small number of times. The CDR3 coding sequence is TGTGCCAGCTCACTGGGACAGATCTATGGCTACACCTTC. Translating it yields CASSLGQIYGYTF. The chain is built from TRBV18 and TRBJ1-2; 7 bases line up with TRBD1. The junction had 3 bases not matched to a gene; V was cut back by 4 bases and J by 4 bases. Looked up from germline, CDR1 is KGHSH and CDR2 is LQKENI. The CDR3 is made up of 13 amino acids. The variable domain in full, completed from reference TRBV18 and TRBJ1-2, reads NAGVMQNPRHLVRRRGQEARLRCSPMKGHSHVYWYRQLPEEGLKFMVYLQKENIIDESGMPKERFSAEFPKEGPSILRIQQVVRGDSAAYFCASSLGQIYGYTFGSGTRLTVV.

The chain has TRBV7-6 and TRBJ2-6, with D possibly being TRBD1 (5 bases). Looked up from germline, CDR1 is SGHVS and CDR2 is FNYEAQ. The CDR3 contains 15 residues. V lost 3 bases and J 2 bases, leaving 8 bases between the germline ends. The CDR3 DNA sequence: TGTGCCAGCAGCTTGAAAGGGGCTGGGGCCAACGTCCTGACTTTC. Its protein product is CASSLKGAGANVLTF. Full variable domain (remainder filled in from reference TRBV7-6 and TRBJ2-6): GAGVSQSPRYKVTKRGQDVALRCDPISGHVSLYWYRQALGQGPEFLTYFNYEAQQDKSGLPNDRFSAERPEGSISTLTIQRTEQRDSAMYRCASSLKGAGANVLTFGAGSRLTVL.

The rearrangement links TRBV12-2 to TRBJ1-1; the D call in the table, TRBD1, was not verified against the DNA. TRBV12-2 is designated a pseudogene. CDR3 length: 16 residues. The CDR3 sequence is CASRLENRKQNTEAFF. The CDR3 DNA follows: TGTGCAAGTCGCTTAGAGAACCGTAAACAGAACACTGAAGCTTTCTTT.